The text below deals with one T cell receptor beta chain. Its antigen is as yet unknown. TCRdb re-analysed the 5' RACE reads in MiXCR, keeping a single row per CDR3 protein. Of tens of thousands of distinct CDR3 sequences listed, about 13% are singletons. This sample was taken from a study of T-cell memory formation after mild COVID-19. Study-level information: Largely donor-specific sequence clusters came from a couple of donors. The study, taken as a whole, reports: In second-wave clones peaking day 37, SARS-CoV-2 specificity remained unconfirmed.

The V and J ends lost 5 bases and 0 bases, in that order; junction bases with no gene match: 11. Germline CDR1 and CDR2: SEHNR and FQNEAQ (reference sequence). The CDR3 totals 18 residues. The sample taken for sequencing was PBMCs or a T cell subset sorted from them (not recorded which). V and J are TRBV7-9 and TRBJ2-3, with 10 bases that match TRBD2. This receptor was obtained from an adult woman who had mild COVID-19 (a few samples of this study predate the infection). Cell type and time point are not known. DNA for the CDR3: TGTGCCAGCAGCCCCCCCGTTGGACTAGCGGATAGCACAGATACGCAGTATTTT. This codes for CASSPPVGLADSTDTQYF.